Here is one TCR beta chain with its context. Sequenced by immunoSEQ multiplex PCR; TCRdb stores in-frame clones only, minus some. This table holds 100,000 or so clones, about 83% found once. This specimen comes from a study of control samples from healthy donors and cancer patients. V was cut by 2 bases and J by 5 bases, with 12 bases left in between. Per germline, CDR1 LGHDT and CDR2 YNNKEL (reference sequence). The CDR3 sequence is 14 residues long. Sequencing used blood. This TCR was recovered from a woman in her fifties or sixties in good health. The chain combines TRBV3-1 (or the pseudogene TRBV3-2) with TRBJ2-5, with TRBD2 as a possible D gene (5 bases). For the CDR3, the DNA is TGTGCCAGCAGCCAACGCGGCAGGAGGGAGACCCAGTACTTC. Amino acids: CASSQRGRRETQYF.